This T cell receptor beta chain was observed in a study of T cells after posttransplantation cyclophosphamide. Produced via immunoSEQ multiplex PCR; TCRdb's table is partial and in-frame only. The repertoire holds some 52,000 clones, with around 84% as singletons. The CDR3 is 14 amino acids. V was shortened by 3 bases and J by 0 bases, with 9 bases between the two germline ends. The germline V gene encodes CDR1 GTSNPN and CDR2 SVGIG (reference sequence). The clonotype comes from a man in his thirties or forties with a blood cancer, CMV-positive, and with a related stem cell donor. Sequencing was performed on PBMCs. The chain has TRBV30 and TRBJ1-3; D gene ambiguous. As DNA, the CDR3 is TGTGCCTGGAGCCCAGGACTCTCTGGAAACACCATATATTTT. Translation: CAWSPGLSGNTIYF.